This T cell receptor beta chain was sequenced in a study of T-cell reconstitution after alpha-beta-depleted transplantation in children. The CDR3 has 12 residues. The germline V and J ends were trimmed by 6 bases and 2 bases, with 8 bases remaining between them. As it was prepared, the TCRbeta library received unique molecular identifiers. TCRdb reprocessed the PCR reads with MiXCR, giving one entry per CDR3 protein. The sample gives some 640,000 distinct CDR3 sequences, 16% of which show up once; 0.8% to 1.1% is in the top ten. This clonotype was found many times. Sample: PBMCs from the stem cell graft donor, taken from the stem cell graft. The chain combines TRBV12-3 or TRBV12-4 with TRBJ2-7; D is ambiguous. This TCR derives from a human donor who donated a stem cell graft to a child with acute myeloid leukemia. In DNA form, the CDR3 reads TGTGCCAGCAGGGCAGAGGCCTACGAGCAGTACTTC. It translates to CASRAEAYEQYF.